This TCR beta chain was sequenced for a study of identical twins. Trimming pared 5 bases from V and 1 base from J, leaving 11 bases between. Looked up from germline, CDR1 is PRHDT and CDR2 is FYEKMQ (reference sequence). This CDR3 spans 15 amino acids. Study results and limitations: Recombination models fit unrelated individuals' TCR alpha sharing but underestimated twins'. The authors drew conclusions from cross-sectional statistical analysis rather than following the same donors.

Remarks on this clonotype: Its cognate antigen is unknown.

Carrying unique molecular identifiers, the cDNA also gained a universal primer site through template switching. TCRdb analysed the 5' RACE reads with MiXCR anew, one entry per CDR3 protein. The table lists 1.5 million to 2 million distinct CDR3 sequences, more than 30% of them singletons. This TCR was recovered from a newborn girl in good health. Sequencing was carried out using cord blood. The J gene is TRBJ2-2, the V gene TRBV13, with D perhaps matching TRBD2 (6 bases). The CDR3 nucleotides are TGTGCCAGCAGCGCCCGGGACTTGAACACCGGGGAGCTGTTTTTT. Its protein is CASSARDLNTGELFF.